These 7 T cell receptor beta chains share one sample of origin, sequenced in a study of blood T cells in healthy people across ages. Primed by a sample-barcoded 5' primer and a J-beta primer mix, a second PCR proceeded for roughly 6 to 12 cycles. Each CDR3 protein gets one entry after TCRdb re-called the 5' RACE reads with MiXCR. The sample yields around 870,000 distinct CDR3 sequences, around 26% seen once. Sample: blood. These receptors were collected from a woman of 80 years or more in good health.

This chain's CDR3 is CASSQGWREKLFF. CDR3 DNA sequence: TGCGCCAGCAGCCAAGGGTGGCGTGAAAAACTGTTTTTT. The chain couples TRBV4-1 to TRBJ1-4; no clear D gene. Germline V gives CDR1 MGHRA, CDR2 YSYEKL. This CDR3 has 13 amino acids. Trimming took 1 base from V and 7 from J, leaving 7 bases between them.

This clonotype was picked up a small number of times. A junction boundary mismatches the germline segment, possibly from a read error. The chain carries TRBV7-9 and TRBJ1-2, with 7 nucleotides matching TRBD1. CDR1 is SEHNR, CDR2 FQNEAQ, per germline (reference sequence). CDR3 size: 13 residues. CDR3 amino acids: CAGSQGQNYGYTF. The DNA of the CDR3 is TGTGCCGGCAGCCAGGGACAGAACTATGGCTACACCTTC.

This clonotype has at least ten counts. CDR3 region: CASSGAIGTDTQYF. In nucleotides, the CDR3 is TGTGCCAGCAGTGGAGCTATTGGCACAGATACGCAGTATTTT. The V gene is TRBV25-1, the J gene TRBJ2-3; D unresolved. This CDR3 is 14 amino acids long. The V end lost 4 bases, the J end lost 1 base, and 9 bases lay between the germline ends. CDR1 and CDR2 from the germline V gene are MGHDK and SYGVNS. The full variable domain, in which reference TRBV25-1 and TRBJ2-3 provide the parts outside the CDR3, is EADIYQTPRYLVIGTGKKITLECSQTMGHDKMYWYQQDPGMELHLIHYSYGVNSTEKGDLSSESTVSRIRTEHFPLTLESARPSHTSQYLCASSGAIGTDTQYFGPGTRLTVL.

The CDR3 nucleotides are TGTGCCAGCAGCAGGTCAGCACGTAAGAGCTCTGGGGCCAACGTCCTGACTTTC. It encodes CASSRSARKSSGANVLTF. The genes are TRBV7-2 and TRBJ2-6; D gene uncertain. This CDR3 contains 18 residues. With 5 bases removed from V and 0 bases from J, the gap between germline ends came to 17 bases. CDR1 and CDR2 from the germline V gene are SGHTA and FQGNSA.

Ten or more counts support this clonotype. The chain joins TRBV9 to TRBJ2-3; tentatively, D is TRBD2 (5 bases). V gave up 2 bases and J gave up 2 bases, with 12 bases separating them. The CDR3 is 15 residues long. Germline CDR1 is SGDLS and CDR2 is YYNGEE. The CDR3 loop is CASSVLPGDTDTQYF. The CDR3 bases are TGTGCCAGCAGCGTTCTCCCCGGGGACACAGATACGCAGTATTTT.

The table lists this clonotype with many counts. The chain has TRBV2 and TRBJ1-1; 8 bases are shared with TRBD1. The CDR3 contains 14 residues. Germline V gives CDR1 SNHLY, CDR2 FYNNEI. J was trimmed by 2 bases and V by 4 bases; bases with no gene match: 3. The CDR3 region is CASSAGQGNTEAFF. CDR3 bases: TGTGCCAGCAGTGCCGGACAGGGAAACACTGAAGCTTTCTTT.

Of note for this clonotype: A much larger clone sits a single nucleotide away, making a read error possible. J is TRBJ1-2 and V is TRBV20-1, with TRBD1 identical over 7 bases. The trim removed 5 bases at V and 4 bases at J, leaving 10 bases unmatched. The CDR3 sequence is 14 residues long. Germline values: CDR1 DFQATT, CDR2 SNEGSKA (reference sequence). In DNA form, the CDR3 reads TGCAGTGCTGGAGCGACAGGGTTGACCTATGGCTACACCTTC. It specifies CSAGATGLTYGYTF.